Listed below are T cell receptor beta chains from one sample, sequenced in a study of beta chain features in type 1 diabetes. Sequencing used immunoSEQ multiplex PCR; TCRdb keeps in-frame clones, though not all of them. The sample holds roughly 300,000 clones, around 13% seen once. The specimen sequenced was central memory CD4+ T cells from blood. The receptor source for this set is a man younger than 40 in good health. CDR3s include the opening cysteine and the closing phenylalanine or tryptophan. Fields, in order: J gene, clone size, V gene, CDR3 length, D gene, CDR3 protein, CDR3 DNA. The D gene is left open where the match is weak. Clone size appears in some rows only: once, few, many, or a class for an expanded clone.

TRBJ2-3	.	TRBV7-2	14	.	CASSLAYPPDTQYF	TGTGCCAGCAGCTTGGCCTACCCTCCCGATACGCAGTATTTT
TRBJ2-6	.	TRBV7-2	15	.	CASRRNGAGANVLTF	TGTGCCAGCAGGCGGAATGGGGCCGGGGCCAACGTCCTGACTTTC
TRBJ1-2	.	TRBV4-1	13	.	CASSTGGRYGYTF	TGCGCCAGCAGTACGGGGGGCCGCTATGGCTACACCTTC
TRBJ1-5	.	TRBV29-1	13	TRBD1	CSVWTGSNQPQHF	TGCAGCGTCTGGACAGGGAGCAATCAGCCCCAGCATTTT
TRBJ1-1	few	TRBV10-2	14	.	CASSESVRGRDAFF	TGCGCCAGCAGTGAGTCGGTTCGGGGGCGGGATGCTTTCTTT
TRBJ1-2	few	TRBV5-1	15	.	CASSPRSGTREGYTF	TGCGCCAGCAGCCCCCGATCCGGGACACGGGAGGGCTACACCTTC
TRBJ2-1	.	TRBV15	14	TRBD2	CATSRGGRAGEQFF	TGTGCCACCAGCAGAGGCGGGAGGGCCGGTGAGCAGTTCTTC
TRBJ2-5	few	TRBV7-2	15	TRBD2	CASSLSSGGQETQYF	TGTGCCAGCAGCTTATCTAGCGGGGGGCAAGAGACCCAGTACTTC
TRBJ2-2	few	TRBV6-5	15	TRBD2	CASTRTSGNTGELFF	TGTGCCAGCACCAGGACTAGCGGTAACACCGGGGAGCTGTTTTTT
TRBJ2-5	few	TRBV5-4	16	.	CASSLVGTGQEETQYF	TGTGCCAGCAGCTTGGTCGGTACTGGGCAGGAAGAGACCCAGTACTTC
TRBJ2-3	.	TRBV10-3	13	.	CAMKIGGTDTQYF	TGTGCCATGAAAATCGGGGGCACAGATACGCAGTATTTT
TRBJ2-1	few	TRBV7-2	15	.	CASSLTASRDNEQFF	TGTGCCAGCAGCTTAACGGCTAGCCGGGACAATGAGCAGTTCTTC
TRBJ1-2	.	TRBV14	13	TRBD1	CASSPDRGGGYTF	TGTGCCAGCTCACCCGACAGGGGCGGAGGCTACACCTTC
TRBJ2-1	few	TRBV6-1	12	TRBD2	CASSSGLAEQFF	TGTGCCAGCAGTTCGGGACTAGCGGAGCAGTTCTTC
TRBJ1-2	few	TRBV5-1	13	TRBD1	CASSSGQGEGYTF	TGCGCCAGCAGCTCAGGACAGGGAGAGGGCTACACCTTC
TRBJ1-2	.	TRBV5-1	15	.	CASHRDGLPDYGYTF	TGCGCCAGCCACAGGGACGGCCTCCCAGACTATGGCTACACCTTC
TRBJ1-1	many	TRBV29-1	13	.	CSVDRGSNTEAFF	TGCAGCGTTGATCGGGGGTCGAACACTGAAGCTTTCTTT
TRBJ2-5	.	TRBV19	14	.	CASSMGGRKETQYF	TGTGCCAGTAGTATGGGGGGTCGTAAAGAGACCCAGTACTTC
TRBJ1-1	few	TRBV7-9	14	TRBD1	CASSATGGRTEAFF	TGTGCCAGCAGCGCAACAGGGGGCAGGACTGAAGCTTTCTTT
TRBJ2-3	.	TRBV28	15	.	CASSSGATGPDTQYF	TGTGCCAGCAGTTCGGGCGCCACAGGTCCAGATACGCAGTATTTT
TRBJ2-5	.	TRBV5-4	12	.	CASSHERSSQYF	TGTGCCAGCAGCCACGAAAGGAGCAGCCAGTACTTC
TRBJ2-3	.	TRBV5-1	11	.	CASSSADTQYF	TGCGCCAGCAGCTCGGCAGATACGCAGTATTTT
TRBJ1-5	many	TRBV6-1	15	TRBD1	CASSRRDSYNQPQHF	TGTGCCAGCAGTAGACGGGACAGCTACAATCAGCCCCAGCATTTT
TRBJ1-1	many	TRBV21-1	17	.	CASSKARGREQNTEAFF	TGTGCCAGCAGCAAAGCTCGTGGAAGGGAACAGAACACTGAAGCTTTCTTT
TRBJ2-1	.	TRBV11-3	14	.	CASSPWLSYNEQFF	TGTGCCAGCAGCCCCTGGCTATCCTACAATGAGCAGTTCTTC
TRBJ2-7	few	TRBV4-1	13	.	CASSQEGGYEQYF	TGCGCCAGCAGCCAAGAAGGGGGTTACGAGCAGTACTTC
TRBJ2-3	.	TRBV27	12	.	CASRGATDTQYF	TGTGCCAGCAGAGGGGCCACAGATACGCAGTATTTT
TRBJ1-6	few	TRBV5-1	15	.	CASSLEQGTNSPLHF	TGCGCCAGCAGCTTGGAACAGGGCACCAATTCACCCCTCCACTTT
TRBJ2-1	.	TRBV11-2	15	TRBD2	CASSSGLAGYNEQFF	TGTGCCAGCAGCTCGGGACTAGCGGGCTACAATGAGCAGTTCTTC
TRBJ2-3	few	TRBV18	16	TRBD1	CASSPPDRGSPDTQYF	TGTGCCAGCTCACCCCCTGACAGGGGGTCCCCAGATACGCAGTATTTT
TRBJ2-1	.	TRBV7-2	17	TRBD2	CASTLWVGTSGIHEQFF	TGTGCCAGCACCCTCTGGGTCGGGACTAGCGGGATTCATGAGCAGTTCTTC
TRBJ1-2	few	TRBV7-2	15	.	CASSLRAVTGGGYTF	TGTGCCAGCAGCTTACGGGCGGTAACTGGTGGTGGCTACACCTTC
TRBJ1-5	few	TRBV2	14	TRBD1	CASSYGTGGQPQHF	TGTGCCAGCAGTTATGGGACAGGGGGACAGCCCCAGCATTTT
TRBJ1-3	.	TRBV5-6	15	.	CASSLAGGAGNTIYF	TGTGCCAGCAGCTTGGCCGGGGGAGCTGGAAACACCATATATTTT
TRBJ2-5	.	TRBV12-5	13	.	CASGLDLQETQYF	TGTGCTAGTGGTTTAGACTTGCAAGAGACCCAGTACTTC
TRBJ2-3	.	TRBV7-2	18	.	CASSLTPPRGRGTDTQYF	TGTGCCAGCAGCTTAACCCCCCCTCGGGGCCGGGGCACAGATACGCAGTATTTT
TRBJ1-2	few	TRBV6-1	17	.	CASSEALTVATTGGYTF	TGTGCCAGCAGTGAAGCGCTGACCGTAGCCACCACGGGAGGCTACACCTTC
TRBJ1-2	few	TRBV6-1	12	.	CASISGTYGYTF	TGTGCCAGCATTTCAGGGACATATGGCTACACCTTC
TRBJ2-3	.	TRBV4-3	15	TRBD2	CASSSAGGPTDTQYF	TGCGCCAGCAGTAGTGCGGGAGGACCCACAGATACGCAGTATTTT
TRBJ2-3	.	TRBV6-5	12	.	CASSQGTDTQYF	TGTGCCAGCAGCCAGGGCACAGATACGCAGTATTTT
TRBJ2-7	.	TRBV27	14	.	CASSLQYAAYEQYF	TGTGCCAGCAGTTTACAGTATGCCGCCTACGAGCAGTACTTC